This TCR beta chain was identified in a study of control samples from healthy donors and cancer patients. Using immunoSEQ multiplex PCR, the repertoire was profiled, and TCRdb retains in-frame clones only, with some absent. The data contain 100,000 to 150,000 clones, 92% of them singletons. Germline lookup yields CDR1 MNHEY and CDR2 SVGEGT. V was clipped by 4 bases and J by 9 bases, with 16 bases between them. CDR3 length equals 14 residues. This clone appeared once. Sequencing was done on a sample of blood. The chain carries TRBV6-2 or TRBV6-3 and TRBJ2-1; D gene unclear. This sequence was found in a woman aged 50 to 60 in good health. CDR3 nucleotides: TGTGCCAGCAGTTTTACGAACGGTCCGGGTGAGCAGTTCTTC. Translation: CASSFTNGPGEQFF.